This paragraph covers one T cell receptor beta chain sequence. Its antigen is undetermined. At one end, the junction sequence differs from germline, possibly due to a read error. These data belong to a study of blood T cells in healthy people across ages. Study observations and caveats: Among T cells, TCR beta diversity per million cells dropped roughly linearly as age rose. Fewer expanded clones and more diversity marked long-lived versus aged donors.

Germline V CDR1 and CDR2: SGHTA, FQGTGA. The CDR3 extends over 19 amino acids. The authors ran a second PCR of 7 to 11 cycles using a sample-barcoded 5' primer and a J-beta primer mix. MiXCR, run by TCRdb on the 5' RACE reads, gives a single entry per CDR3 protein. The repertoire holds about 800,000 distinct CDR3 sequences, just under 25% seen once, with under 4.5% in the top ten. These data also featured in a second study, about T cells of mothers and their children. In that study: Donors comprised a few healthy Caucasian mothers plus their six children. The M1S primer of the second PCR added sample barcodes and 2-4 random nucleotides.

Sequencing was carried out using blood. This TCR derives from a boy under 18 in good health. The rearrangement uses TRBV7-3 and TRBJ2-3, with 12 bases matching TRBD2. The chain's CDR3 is CANSLIGGGLAGEGDTQYF. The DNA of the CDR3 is TGTGCCAACAGCTTAATTGGAGGGGGACTAGCGGGCGAGGGAGATACGCAGTATTTT.